This TCR beta chain was identified in a study of memory CD4+ T cells and cytomegalovirus serostatus. The repertoire was sequenced with immunoSEQ multiplex PCR; TCRdb's copy has only in-frame clones and lacks some. The sample records approximately 40,000 clones, over 65% being singletons. There are 14 residues in the CDR3. Germline V CDR1 and CDR2: MNHEY, SMNVEV (reference sequence). Trimming cost V 7 bases and J 2 bases; bases outside gene matches: 8. The sort gate was single viable CD3+CD4+CD8-CD45RO+ cells for memory CD4+ T cells. Input material: memory CD4+ T cells from blood. The sequence was obtained from an adult in good health and CMV-seronegative. V gene TRBV27 combines with J gene TRBJ2-7; TRBD1 matches at 7 bases. The chain's CDR3 is CASTSTGLPYEQYF. The CDR3 DNA sequence: TGTGCCAGCACCTCGACAGGGCTCCCCTACGAGCAGTACTTC.